This T cell receptor (beta chain) was profiled in a study of OX40 agonist ivuxolimab in advanced cancers. Germline V gene data show CDR1 as SEHNR and CDR2 as FQNEAQ (reference sequence). V was clipped by 5 bases and J by 2 bases, with 16 bases between them. This CDR3 spans 15 amino acids. Study-wide results and caveats: More expanded clones were seen, on average, in CD8+ T cells than in CD4+. At 0.1 to 3.0 mg/kg, CD4+ and CD8+ blood T cells expanded clonally by week 6.

Libraries were prepared by immunoSEQ multiplex PCR; TCRdb keeps only in-frame clonotypes and omits some of them. The table includes some 91,000 clones, 80% to 90% detected once. Concerning this clone itself: Antigen: not known.

The sequence derives from an adult with an advanced solid tumor such as melanoma, head and neck, liver or kidney cancer. The rearrangement joins TRBV7-9 to TRBJ2-7, with D possibly being TRBD2 (6 bases). This sample comprised CD4+ or CD8+ T cells sorted from blood, obtained in a trial of the OX40 agonist ivuxolimab. In DNA form, the CDR3 reads TGTGCCAGCAGCCCGGGGACTGCCCGACCCTACGAGCAGTACTTC. Translated: CASSPGTARPYEQYF. The full variable domain, its missing parts supplied by reference TRBV7-9 and TRBJ2-7, is DTGVSQNPRHKITKRGQNVTFRCDPISEHNRLYWYRQTLGQGPEFLTYFQNEAQLEKSRLLSDRFSAERPKGSFSTLEIQRTEQGDSAMYLCASSPGTARPYEQYFGPGTRLTVT.